These T cell receptor beta chains were read from a single sample in a study of T cells after somatic rescue of genetic block. Sequenced by immunoSEQ multiplex PCR; TCRdb stores in-frame clones only, minus some. The data contain 110,000 or so clones, approximately 90% of them singletons. The sequencing input was peripheral blood mononuclear cells (PBMCs). The receptors originated from a woman in her late teens or twenties. Each CDR3 is given with its conserved first and last residue. D genes are given only for firm matches. Rows may omit the clone size; those that give it use once, few, many or a size class.

D: .; V: TRBV7-2; size: .; length: 15; J: TRBJ2-1; DNA: TGTGCCAGCAGCTTAGGGCCGCTAGCTACCAATGAGCAGTTCTTC; CDR3: CASSLGPLATNEQFF
D: .; V: TRBV4-2; size: .; length: 17; J: TRBJ2-1; DNA: TGTGCCAGCAGCCAACTTATAGGGGGGTCCCAAACCAATGAGCAGTTCTTC; CDR3: CASSQLIGGSQTNEQFF
D: .; V: TRBV14; size: .; length: 16; J: TRBJ1-4; DNA: TGTGCCAGCAGCGAACAGACGGGGGGGACTAATGAAAAACTGTTTTTT; CDR3: CASSEQTGGTNEKLFF
D: .; V: TRBV9; size: .; length: 15; J: TRBJ1-3; DNA: TGTGCCAGCAGCGTAGATCCCCAGGAGGGAAACACCATATATTTT; CDR3: CASSVDPQEGNTIYF
D: .; V: TRBV5-4; size: .; length: 14; J: TRBJ1-1; DNA: TGTGCCAGCAGCTTTGGGGGGGCAGGGACTGAAGCTTTCTTT; CDR3: CASSFGGAGTEAFF
D: .; V: TRBV6-5; size: .; length: 15; J: TRBJ1-2; DNA: TGTGCCAGCAGCCTGGGGGAGGGCGTCCTCTATGGCTACACCTTC; CDR3: CASSLGEGVLYGYTF
D: TRBD1; V: TRBV7-3; size: .; length: 16; J: TRBJ1-1; DNA: TGTGCCAGCAGCACCCGACAGGGATCCATGAACACTGAAGCTTTCTTT; CDR3: CASSTRQGSMNTEAFF
D: TRBD1; V: TRBV6-6; size: .; length: 14; J: TRBJ1-1; DNA: TGTGCCAGCAGGAGGGACAGGGAGAACACTGAAGCTTTCTTT; CDR3: CASRRDRENTEAFF
D: .; V: TRBV7-2; size: .; length: 15; J: TRBJ1-4; DNA: TGTGCCAGCAGCCCTAGACAGAGAACTAATGAAAAACTGTTTTTT; CDR3: CASSPRQRTNEKLFF
D: TRBD1; V: TRBV9; size: once; length: 14; J: TRBJ1-4; DNA: TGTGCCAGCAGCTCCGGGACAGGGGATGAAAAACTGTTTTTT; CDR3: CASSSGTGDEKLFF
D: .; V: TRBV7-9; size: .; length: 15; J: TRBJ2-1; DNA: TGTGCCAGCAGCCCGACGGATGCCTCCTACAATGAGCAGTTCTTC; CDR3: CASSPTDASYNEQFF
D: TRBD2; V: TRBV7-3; size: .; length: 16; J: TRBJ2-3; DNA: TGTGCCAGCAGCCCGCGACTAGCGGGGAACACAGATACGCAGTATTTT; CDR3: CASSPRLAGNTDTQYF
D: .; V: TRBV9; size: .; length: 15; J: TRBJ2-3; DNA: TGTGCCAGCAGCGTAGAGGGGGGCCGCACAGATACGCAGTATTTT; CDR3: CASSVEGGRTDTQYF
D: .; V: TRBV4-1; size: .; length: 13; J: TRBJ1-2; DNA: TGCGCCAGCAGCCAAGTACCGCCCTATGGCTACACCTTC; CDR3: CASSQVPPYGYTF
D: .; V: TRBV6-1; size: .; length: 11; J: TRBJ1-1; DNA: TGTGCCAGCAGCCGAAACACTGAAGCTTTCTTT; CDR3: CASSRNTEAFF
D: TRBD1; V: TRBV12-5; size: .; length: 19; J: TRBJ1-2; DNA: TGTGCTAGTGGTTTGGTACCAGCGGGGACAGGCAATCTTAACTATGGCTACACCTTC; CDR3: CASGLVPAGTGNLNYGYTF
D: TRBD2; V: TRBV5-6; size: .; length: 14; J: TRBJ2-3; DNA: TGTGCCAGCAGCGGGACTAGTGGGCCAGATACGCAGTATTTT; CDR3: CASSGTSGPDTQYF
D: .; V: TRBV4-2; size: .; length: 15; J: TRBJ2-1; DNA: TGTGCCAGCAGCCCGTACTCAGAGAGTTACAATGAGCAGTTCTTC; CDR3: CASSPYSESYNEQFF
D: .; V: TRBV5-4; size: .; length: 15; J: TRBJ2-2; DNA: TGTGCCAGCAGCTTGGTGGGGGCTTTCACCGGGGAGCTGTTTTTT; CDR3: CASSLVGAFTGELFF
D: TRBD2; V: TRBV2; size: .; length: 16; J: TRBJ2-2; DNA: TGTGCCAGCAGTGAAAGGATAAGCGGGGGGACCGGGGAGCTGTTTTTT; CDR3: CASSERISGGTGELFF
D: TRBD2; V: TRBV10-3; size: .; length: 17; J: TRBJ2-1; DNA: TGTGCCATCAAAGGGACTAGCGGGGGGGCCGGGGACAATGAGCAGTTCTTC; CDR3: CAIKGTSGGAGDNEQFF
D: .; V: TRBV5-4; size: .; length: 15; J: TRBJ2-5; DNA: TGTGCCAGCAGCTCCCGGGACCGAAACCAAGAGACCCAGTACTTC; CDR3: CASSSRDRNQETQYF
D: .; V: TRBV12-5; size: .; length: 16; J: TRBJ2-7; DNA: TGTGCTAGTGCCGGAGTCGGGACGGGCGACCCCTACGAGCAGTACTTC; CDR3: CASAGVGTGDPYEQYF
D: .; V: TRBV7-2; size: .; length: 14; J: TRBJ2-7; DNA: TGTGCCAGCAGCCCCATCCCCGGGGCATACGAGCAGTACTTC; CDR3: CASSPIPGAYEQYF
D: TRBD2; V: TRBV9; size: .; length: 16; J: TRBJ2-3; DNA: TGTGCCAGCAGCGTAGAGGCGGGGGGGCGCGGAGATACGCAGTATTTT; CDR3: CASSVEAGGRGDTQYF
D: .; V: TRBV29-1; size: .; length: 14; J: TRBJ2-7; DNA: TGCAGCGTGGTCCGGGGGCAGTTGCCCTACGAGCAGTACTTC; CDR3: CSVVRGQLPYEQYF
D: TRBD1; V: TRBV30; size: .; length: 11; J: TRBJ1-2; DNA: TGTGCCTGGGGGACAGTATATGGCTACACCTTC; CDR3: CAWGTVYGYTF
D: TRBD2; V: TRBV28; size: .; length: 15; J: TRBJ2-5; DNA: TGTGCCAGCAGTTTAGAGGGACTAGCTACAGAGACCCAGTACTTC; CDR3: CASSLEGLATETQYF
D: .; V: TRBV27; size: .; length: 17; J: TRBJ1-1; DNA: TGTGCCAGCAGTCGTACCCCCCCCGGGACCTACCACACTGAAGCTTTCTTT; CDR3: CASSRTPPGTYHTEAFF
D: TRBD1; V: TRBV27; size: .; length: 16; J: TRBJ2-5; DNA: TGTGCCAGCAGTTTATCCCCAGGGACAGGGGAGGAGACCCAGTACTTC; CDR3: CASSLSPGTGEETQYF
D: .; V: TRBV7-2; size: once; length: 14; J: TRBJ1-4; DNA: TGTGCCAGCAGCTCCACGGATCATAATGAAAAACTGTTTTTT; CDR3: CASSSTDHNEKLFF
D: .; V: TRBV10-2; size: .; length: 15; J: TRBJ1-6; DNA: TGCGCCAGCAAATCCTCCGGGACCTATAATTCACCCCTCCACTTT; CDR3: CASKSSGTYNSPLHF
D: .; V: TRBV9; size: once; length: 21; J: TRBJ2-4; DNA: TGTGCCAGCAGCGTGAGGGCCGGAGGGGGCGGGGTTAACGAGGCCAAAAACATTCAGTACTTC; CDR3: CASSVRAGGGGVNEAKNIQYF
D: TRBD2; V: TRBV5-1; size: .; length: 15; J: TRBJ2-5; DNA: TGCGCCAGCAGTGGGGGGACTAAGTACCAAGAGACCCAGTACTTC; CDR3: CASSGGTKYQETQYF
D: .; V: TRBV30; size: .; length: 12; J: TRBJ1-3; DNA: TGTGCCTGGATAACAGGGGGAAACACCATATATTTT; CDR3: CAWITGGNTIYF
D: .; V: TRBV10-3; size: .; length: 13; J: TRBJ2-2; DNA: TGTGCCATCCCTGGGGGCAGGACCGGGGAGCTGTTTTTT; CDR3: CAIPGGRTGELFF
D: .; V: TRBV7-8; size: .; length: 13; J: TRBJ2-4; DNA: TGTGCCAGCAGCTTACTTGAGTACAGTATTTTGTACTTC; CDR3: CASSLLEYSILYF
D: .; V: TRBV6-5; size: once; length: 15; J: TRBJ2-5; DNA: TGTGCCAGCAGTTACTCCCAGAGTACCATAGAGACCCAGTACTTC; CDR3: CASSYSQSTIETQYF
D: TRBD1; V: TRBV4-3; size: .; length: 15; J: TRBJ2-7; DNA: TGCGCCAGCAGCTCTACCGGGACAGGCATGAACGAGCAGTACTTC; CDR3: CASSSTGTGMNEQYF
D: .; V: TRBV10-3; size: .; length: 13; J: TRBJ1-1; DNA: TGTGCCATCGCGACAAAATGGAACACTGAAGCTTTCTTT; CDR3: CAIATKWNTEAFF
D: .; V: TRBV9; size: .; length: 15; J: TRBJ2-1; DNA: TGTGCCAGCAGCGCGGGACACCGCTCCTACAATGAGCAGTTCTTC; CDR3: CASSAGHRSYNEQFF
D: .; V: TRBV7-2; size: .; length: 16; J: TRBJ2-1; DNA: TGTGCCAGCAGCTTAGCAAACGCGGGGGCTTACAATGAGCAGTTCTTC; CDR3: CASSLANAGAYNEQFF
D: .; V: TRBV6-4; size: .; length: 12; J: TRBJ1-2; DNA: TGTGCCAGCAGTGACTCCGGCTATGGCTACACCTTC; CDR3: CASSDSGYGYTF
D: TRBD2; V: TRBV7-9; size: .; length: 14; J: TRBJ2-5; DNA: TGTGCCAGCAGCTTAGACGGGAGGTTGGAGACCCAGTACTTC; CDR3: CASSLDGRLETQYF
D: TRBD1; V: TRBV9; size: .; length: 16; J: TRBJ1-2; DNA: TGTGCCAGCAGCGTAGGGACAGGGAGAGCTAACTATGGCTACACCTTC; CDR3: CASSVGTGRANYGYTF
D: .; V: TRBV4-1; size: .; length: 16; J: TRBJ2-2; DNA: TGCGCCAGCAGCCAAGATGGGGGGACCGGGACCGGGGAGCTGTTTTTT; CDR3: CASSQDGGTGTGELFF
D: .; V: TRBV5-1; size: .; length: 13; J: TRBJ1-5; DNA: TGCGCCAGCAGCCTTACAGGAGCCGAAGCCCAGCATTTT; CDR3: CASSLTGAEAQHF
D: .; V: TRBV6-1; size: once; length: 12; J: TRBJ1-2; DNA: TGTGCCAGCAGTGAAGAGGGCTATGGCTACACCTTC; CDR3: CASSEEGYGYTF
D: .; V: TRBV7-2; size: .; length: 14; J: TRBJ1-4; DNA: TGTGCCAGCAGCCCCGCGGCGGCTAATGAAAAACTGTTTTTT; CDR3: CASSPAAANEKLFF
D: TRBD2; V: TRBV30; size: .; length: 18; J: TRBJ2-1; DNA: TGTGCCTGGAGTGTACGGAGGCTAGCGGGGGAGCGGAGCAATGAGCAGTTCTTC; CDR3: CAWSVRRLAGERSNEQFF